The clone carrying this T cell receptor delta chain is large (0.1 to 1%). This CDR3 is also generated by other DNA sequences in the sample. CDR1 TSWWSYY and CDR2 QGS come from the germline V gene. V lost 4 bases to trimming and J lost 2 bases, with 17 bases between them. This CDR3 has 16 amino acids. This sample was included in a study of gamma-delta T cells after stem cell transplantation. TCRdb re-analyzed the RT-PCR reads via CATT. The sample yields over a thousand delta-chain clones, about 2.6% seen once. V and J are TRDV1 and TRDJ1; unclear D gene. Sequences were obtained from gamma-delta T cells. The sequence derives from a human donor. It is not recorded whose cells these are; they may come from a transplant donor. This CDR3 is CALGVLFPPLTDKLIF. DNA of the CDR3: TGTGCTCTTGGGGTCCTTTTCCCACCCCTTACCGATAAACTCATCTTT.